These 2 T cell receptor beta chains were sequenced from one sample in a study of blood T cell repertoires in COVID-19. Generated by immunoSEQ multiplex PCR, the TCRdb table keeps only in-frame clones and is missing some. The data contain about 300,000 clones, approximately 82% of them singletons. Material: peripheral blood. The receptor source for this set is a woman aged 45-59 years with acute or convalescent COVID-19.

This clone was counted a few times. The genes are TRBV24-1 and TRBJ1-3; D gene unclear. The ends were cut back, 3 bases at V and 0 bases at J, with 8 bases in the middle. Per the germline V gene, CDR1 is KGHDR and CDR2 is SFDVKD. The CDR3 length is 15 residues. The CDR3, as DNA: TGTGCCACCAGTGATCGACATGACTCTGGAAACACCATATATTTT. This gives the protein CATSDRHDSGNTIYF.

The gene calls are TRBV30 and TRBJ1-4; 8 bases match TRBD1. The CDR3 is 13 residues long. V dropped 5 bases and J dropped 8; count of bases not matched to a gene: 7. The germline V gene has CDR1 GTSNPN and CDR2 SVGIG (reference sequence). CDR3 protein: CAWADRAQEKLFF. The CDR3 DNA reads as TGTGCCTGGGCGGACAGGGCGCAGGAAAAACTGTTTTTT.